A selection of T cell receptor beta chains follows, all from one sample in a study of blood T cells in healthy people across ages. A single record per CDR3 protein comes from TCRdb applying MiXCR to the 5' RACE reads. Of 1.6 million or so distinct CDR3 sequences in the sample, about 35% were seen once. The specimen sequenced was blood. Receptors were obtained from a woman in her twenties or thirties in good health. CDR3s include the opening cysteine and the closing phenylalanine or tryptophan. Each record gives: CDR3 protein, V gene, clone size, J gene. For some rows the clone size is stated as once, few or many, or as a class when expanded; others skip it.

CDR3 protein: CATRPTGTGMNEQYF
V gene: TRBV27
clone size: .
J gene: TRBJ2-7

CDR3 protein: CASSFRLAGGLDSTDTQYF
V gene: TRBV5-1
clone size: .
J gene: TRBJ2-3

CDR3 protein: CASSQGWREGTEAFF
V gene: TRBV4-1
clone size: few
J gene: TRBJ1-1

CDR3 protein: CSARRRGIENNEQFF
V gene: TRBV20-1
clone size: .
J gene: TRBJ2-1

CDR3 protein: CASSQTGFTGERFF
V gene: TRBV4-1
clone size: once
J gene: TRBJ2-2

CDR3 protein: CASSPTALNTGELFF
V gene: TRBV7-6
clone size: .
J gene: TRBJ2-2

CDR3 protein: CASSQPGCSFYGYTF
V gene: TRBV3-1
clone size: .
J gene: TRBJ1-2

CDR3 protein: CASSLGLAGGPNYEQYF
V gene: TRBV5-1
clone size: many
J gene: TRBJ2-7

CDR3 protein: CASSVSGIEQFF
V gene: TRBV6-1
clone size: few
J gene: TRBJ2-1

CDR3 protein: CSVADQIYEQYF
V gene: TRBV20-1
clone size: .
J gene: TRBJ2-7

CDR3 protein: CASSLPPGQAIYNSPLHF
V gene: TRBV28
clone size: .
J gene: TRBJ1-6

CDR3 protein: CSVEDRDSSYTQYF
V gene: TRBV29-1
clone size: .
J gene: TRBJ2-3

CDR3 protein: CACSTHSGTSYEQYF
V gene: TRBV28
clone size: .
J gene: TRBJ2-7

CDR3 protein: CASNSGHYNEQFF
V gene: TRBV7-9
clone size: few
J gene: TRBJ2-1

CDR3 protein: CASTDSNGAFF
V gene: TRBV10-2
clone size: .
J gene: TRBJ1-1

CDR3 protein: CASTDSLNEQFF
V gene: TRBV5-1
clone size: .
J gene: TRBJ2-1

CDR3 protein: CASSIGQGWSGYTF
V gene: TRBV5-1
clone size: .
J gene: TRBJ1-2

CDR3 protein: CASSYKEAGELFF
V gene: TRBV6-5
clone size: few
J gene: TRBJ2-2

CDR3 protein: CASSSQKRTSGRARNEQFF
V gene: TRBV7-2
clone size: few
J gene: TRBJ2-1

CDR3 protein: CASTGVGSYNSPLHF
V gene: TRBV4-1
clone size: .
J gene: TRBJ1-6

CDR3 protein: CASSLREGGAGNEQFF
V gene: TRBV4-1
clone size: few
J gene: TRBJ2-1

CDR3 protein: CATSSLFRDAEAFF
V gene: TRBV15
clone size: few
J gene: TRBJ1-1

CDR3 protein: CSAEDTVADNSPLHF
V gene: TRBV20-1
clone size: .
J gene: TRBJ1-6

CDR3 protein: CASSLWAGTTEAFF
V gene: TRBV28
clone size: few
J gene: TRBJ1-1

CDR3 protein: CSMTSGRKDTQYF
V gene: TRBV29-1
clone size: many
J gene: TRBJ2-3

CDR3 protein: CASSALGGGLYGYTF
V gene: TRBV9
clone size: .
J gene: TRBJ1-2

CDR3 protein: CSVEEDRGIVTGVNVRTF
V gene: TRBV29-1
clone size: .
J gene: TRBJ2-6

CDR3 protein: CASSLNAAWVDEQFF
V gene: TRBV7-9
clone size: few
J gene: TRBJ2-1

CDR3 protein: CASSPGREQFF
V gene: TRBV14
clone size: many
J gene: TRBJ2-1

CDR3 protein: CASSFKRVTSSYEQYF
V gene: TRBV28
clone size: .
J gene: TRBJ2-7

CDR3 protein: CATQRSGELFF
V gene: TRBV6-2/TRBV6-3
clone size: few
J gene: TRBJ2-2

CDR3 protein: CVSSVALAGERETQYF
V gene: TRBV9
clone size: .
J gene: TRBJ2-5

CDR3 protein: CASRPLAGGLSPSSHEQYF
V gene: TRBV6-2/TRBV6-3
clone size: .
J gene: TRBJ2-7

CDR3 protein: CASSFGKGAGYTF
V gene: TRBV3-1
clone size: few
J gene: TRBJ1-2

CDR3 protein: CASSFREPSTDTQYF
V gene: TRBV11-1
clone size: .
J gene: TRBJ2-3

CDR3 protein: CASSSNMGQFF
V gene: TRBV7-9
clone size: many
J gene: TRBJ2-1

CDR3 protein: CASSTRQGVWGYTF
V gene: TRBV6-1
clone size: .
J gene: TRBJ1-2

CDR3 protein: CASSLMLAGGGDTQYF
V gene: TRBV11-2
clone size: few
J gene: TRBJ2-3

CDR3 protein: CASSSTDLGETQYF
V gene: TRBV5-6
clone size: many
J gene: TRBJ2-5

CDR3 protein: CASSHREPLFLNTGELFF
V gene: TRBV7-9
clone size: few
J gene: TRBJ2-2

CDR3 protein: CASSSPQREGRTGELFF
V gene: TRBV12-3/TRBV12-4
clone size: .
J gene: TRBJ2-2

CDR3 protein: CASSLARSAGTSYEQYF
V gene: TRBV5-6
clone size: .
J gene: TRBJ2-7

CDR3 protein: CAGRTEGSQETQYF
V gene: TRBV28
clone size: .
J gene: TRBJ2-5

CDR3 protein: CASSQEVGSRNEQFF
V gene: TRBV4-1
clone size: .
J gene: TRBJ2-1

CDR3 protein: CASSEYRGRLEKLFF
V gene: TRBV2
clone size: .
J gene: TRBJ1-4

CDR3 protein: CASSEEDSAAETQYF
V gene: TRBV2
clone size: once
J gene: TRBJ2-5

CDR3 protein: CASSQASAYNEQFF
V gene: TRBV7-3
clone size: .
J gene: TRBJ2-1

CDR3 protein: CASSPDGLGNGYTF
V gene: TRBV5-1
clone size: .
J gene: TRBJ1-2

CDR3 protein: CASSPGQGVWPQHF
V gene: TRBV3-1
clone size: once
J gene: TRBJ1-5

CDR3 protein: CASSQDGGRKTQYF
V gene: TRBV4-2
clone size: .
J gene: .

CDR3 protein: CASSLSSPGAFF
V gene: TRBV28
clone size: .
J gene: TRBJ1-1

CDR3 protein: CASNSASLDEQFF
V gene: TRBV19
clone size: .
J gene: TRBJ2-1

CDR3 protein: CASSQGREGRTDTQYF
V gene: TRBV4-1
clone size: few
J gene: TRBJ2-3

CDR3 protein: CASSIYGTSGGVAYEQYF
V gene: TRBV5-1
clone size: once
J gene: TRBJ2-7

CDR3 protein: CASSPRDSRKETQYF
V gene: TRBV6-1
clone size: .
J gene: TRBJ2-5

CDR3 protein: CSVVPHGPGNEQFF
V gene: TRBV29-1
clone size: few
J gene: TRBJ2-1